This T cell receptor (beta chain) was identified in a study of T cells expressing NK-cell markers. Across the study: The TCR beta repertoires were obtained from sorted CD3+CD56+NKG2C+, CD3+CD56+NKG2C- and CD3+CD56-NKG2C+ T cells.

Study-level points and caveats: Once again these clonotypes came out on top in the CD3+CD56-NKG2C+ fraction of a few donors. The contribution of dominant NKG2C+ clonotypes to CD8+ T cells in six donors was about 1.0-8%.

The cDNA for TCR beta came from 5'RACE template switching with UMIs. TCRdb re-analyzed the 5' RACE reads; it lists each CDR3 protein once, without DNA. The sample table includes about 260,000 distinct CDR3 sequences. To note about this clonotype: Antigen: not known.

This CDR3 spans 12 amino acids. Germline CDR1 is SEHNR and CDR2 is FQNEAQ (reference sequence). Sequencing was carried out using blood T cells: a sorted CD56 or NKG2C T cell subset, CD4+ or CD8+ T cells, or bulk PBMC T cells (not recorded which). The clonotype originates from a woman between 18 and 69 years old in good health. The V call is TRBV7-9, the J call TRBJ1-1. CDR3: CASSSLSRRAFF.